The next 11 T cell receptor beta chains were all read from a single sample in a study of T cells expressing NK-cell markers. TCRdb re-called the 5' RACE reads and shows each CDR3 protein once, DNA omitted. The clone table shows 350,000 to 450,000 distinct CDR3 sequences, with the ten largest holding roughly 5.2%. Sequencing was done on a sample of blood T cells: a sorted CD56 or NKG2C T cell subset, CD4+ or CD8+ T cells, or bulk PBMC T cells (not recorded which). The origin of the receptors is a man aged 18-75 years in good health.

The V call is TRBV19, the J call TRBJ1-2. The germline V gene encodes CDR1 LNHDA and CDR2 SQIVND (reference sequence). This CDR3 is built from 11 residues. The CDR3 loop is CASSIGRTYTF. Filled out from reference TRBV19 and TRBJ1-2, the complete variable domain reads DGGITQSPKYLFRKEGQNVTLSCEQNLNHDAMYWYRQDPGQGLRLIYYSQIVNDFQKGDIAEGYSVSREKKESFPLTVTSAQKNPTAFYLCASSIGRTYTFGSGTRLTVV.

The chain is built from TRBV20-1 and TRBJ2-3; the D call of TRBD2 rests on TCRdb alone, since no DNA is present to check it. This CDR3 is 13 amino acids long. Looked up from germline, CDR1 is DFQATT and CDR2 is SNEGSKA (reference sequence). CDR3 region: CSAGLGPRDTQYF.

The chain recombines TRBV9 with TRBJ1-1. The CDR3 length is 15 residues. Germline V CDR1 and CDR2: SGDLS, YYNGEE. The CDR3 loop reads CASSVAGEQNTEAFF. Together with reference TRBV9 and TRBJ1-1, the CDR3 gives the full variable domain: DSGVTQTPKHLITATGQRVTLRCSPRSGDLSVYWYQQSLDQGLQFLIQYYNGEERAKGNILERFSAQQFPDLHSELNLSSLELGDSALYFCASSVAGEQNTEAFFGQGTRLTVV.

The gene calls are TRBV18 and TRBJ1-3. The germline V gene encodes CDR1 KGHSH and CDR2 LQKENI. The CDR3 is 16 residues long. The CDR3 sequence: CASSPSQQFSGNTIYF.

The chain recombines TRBV20-1 with TRBJ2-3; absent DNA, TCRdb's TRBD2 call cannot be checked. Germline V lookup: CDR1 DFQATT, CDR2 SNEGSKA (reference sequence). This CDR3 is 16 amino acids long. The CDR3 reads CSASPGRGGARDTQYF.

The chain links TRBV28 to TRBJ2-6; the D call of TRBD2 rests on TCRdb alone, since no DNA is present to check it. CDR3 size: 15 residues. Germline lookup yields CDR1 MDHEN and CDR2 SYDVKM. The CDR3: CASSRTFSGANVLTF.

The chain recombines TRBV4-2 with TRBJ2-7; the TCRdb D gene call, TRBD2, has no DNA to confirm it. Germline loops: CDR1 LGHNA, CDR2 YNFKEQ. CDR3 length equals 15 residues. CDR3 in amino acids: CASSQDVRVNYEQYF.

The V gene is TRBV12-3 or TRBV12-4, the J gene TRBJ2-7. This CDR3 contains 15 residues. The CDR3 sequence is CASSNEVLGSYEQYF.

The rearrangement joins TRBV11-1 to TRBJ2-3; the D call from TCRdb, TRBD1, cannot be confirmed without DNA. The CDR3 consists of 16 residues. Germline V gene sequence: CDR1 SGHAT, CDR2 FQDESV (reference sequence). CDR3: CASSNQWGASTDTQYF.

The chain employs TRBV29-1 and TRBJ2-2; checking the TCRdb D call of TRBD1 is not possible without DNA. The CDR3 is made up of 17 amino acids. Germline CDR1 and CDR2: SQVTM and ANQGSEA. The CDR3 is CSVQMDRETANTGELFF.

The chain employs TRBV5-1 and TRBJ1-2. Germline V gene sequence: CDR1 SGHRS, CDR2 YFSETQ. The CDR3 consists of 16 residues. The CDR3 sequence is CASSRGDGRANYGYTF.